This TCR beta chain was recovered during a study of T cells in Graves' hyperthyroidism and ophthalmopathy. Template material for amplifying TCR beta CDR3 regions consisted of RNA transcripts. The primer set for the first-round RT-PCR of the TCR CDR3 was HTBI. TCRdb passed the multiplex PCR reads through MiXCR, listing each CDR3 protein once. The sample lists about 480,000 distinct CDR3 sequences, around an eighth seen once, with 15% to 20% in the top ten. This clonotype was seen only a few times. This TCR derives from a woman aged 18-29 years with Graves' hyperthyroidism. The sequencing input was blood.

This CDR3 reads CASSVAGYLSSYNEQFF. CDR3 coding DNA: TGTGCCAGCAGTGTCGCGGGATACCTTAGCTCCTACAATGAGCAGTTCTTC. The rearrangement links TRBV27 to TRBJ2-1; TRBD2 might be the D (6 bases). The CDR3 consists of 17 residues. Between the trimmed V and J ends, which lost 5 bases and 0 bases, there was a span of 17 bases. CDR1 is MNHEY and CDR2 is SMNVEV in the germline V gene (reference sequence).